Listed below are T cell receptor beta chains from one sample, sequenced in a study of T cells in Graves' hyperthyroidism and ophthalmopathy. One entry per CDR3 protein results from TCRdb running MiXCR on the multiplex PCR reads. Of hundreds of thousands of distinct CDR3 sequences in the sample, 45% were seen once. Input material: peripheral blood or thyroid tissue (not recorded which). The receptor set was obtained from an adult man with Graves' disease, either hyperthyroidism or ophthalmopathy (not recorded which). Both conserved end residues are part of each CDR3. Each record gives: CDR3 protein, CDR3 DNA, D gene, V gene, clone size, J gene. A D gene is named only where the DNA matches it firmly. The size entry is marked missing in some rows and otherwise reads once, few, many or a size class.

CDR3 protein: CASSMSTGTLNSPLHF
CDR3 DNA: TGTGCCAGCAGCATGTCGACCGGGACCCTTAATTCACCCCTCCACTTT
D gene: NA
V gene: TRBV21-1
clone size: NA
J gene: TRBJ1-6

CDR3 protein: CASSPGTWDSYEQYF
CDR3 DNA: TGTGCCAGCAGCCCCGGGACGTGGGACTCCTACGAGCAGTACTTC
D gene: NA
V gene: TRBV7-9
clone size: NA
J gene: TRBJ2-7

CDR3 protein: CSVHRGRTNTEAFF
CDR3 DNA: TGCAGCGTTCACAGGGGGCGTACGAACACTGAAGCTTTCTTT
D gene: TRBD1
V gene: TRBV29-1
clone size: many
J gene: TRBJ1-1

CDR3 protein: CASSTTLQGAYSNQPQHF
CDR3 DNA: TGTGCCAGCAGCACGACGTTACAGGGGGCTTATAGCAATCAGCCCCAGCATTTT
D gene: TRBD1
V gene: TRBV7-9
clone size: few
J gene: TRBJ1-5

CDR3 protein: CASSDETGGNEKLFF
CDR3 DNA: TGTGCCAGCAGTGATGAGACAGGGGGCAATGAAAAACTGTTTTTT
D gene: TRBD1
V gene: TRBV2
clone size: NA
J gene: TRBJ1-4

CDR3 protein: CSASGLGTEAFF
CDR3 DNA: TGCAGCGCGTCGGGCCTCGGGACTGAAGCTTTCTTT
D gene: NA
V gene: TRBV29-1
clone size: NA
J gene: TRBJ1-1

CDR3 protein: CASSAMQVTGELFF
CDR3 DNA: TGCGCCAGCAGCGCCATGCAGGTCACCGGGGAGCTGTTTTTT
D gene: NA
V gene: TRBV5-1
clone size: many
J gene: TRBJ2-2

CDR3 protein: CSAEGQAVYVEAFF
CDR3 DNA: TGCAGTGCTGAAGGACAGGCAGTGTACGTTGAAGCTTTCTTT
D gene: TRBD1
V gene: TRBV20-1
clone size: NA
J gene: TRBJ1-1

CDR3 protein: CASSLSLTGTQPQHF
CDR3 DNA: TGTGCCAGCAGTTTATCCTTGACAGGGACTCAGCCCCAGCATTTT
D gene: TRBD1
V gene: TRBV2
clone size: NA
J gene: TRBJ1-5

CDR3 protein: CAISAASSGSQTQYF
CDR3 DNA: TGTGCCATCAGTGCGGCCTCCTCCGGGAGTCAGACCCAGTACTTC
D gene: NA
V gene: TRBV10-3
clone size: many
J gene: TRBJ2-5

CDR3 protein: CASSQTGDNYGYTF
CDR3 DNA: TGTGCCAGCAGCCAGACAGGCGATAACTATGGCTACACCTTC
D gene: NA
V gene: TRBV12-3/TRBV12-4
clone size: NA
J gene: TRBJ1-2

CDR3 protein: CASSYSIGWSSGYTF
CDR3 DNA: TGTGCCAGCAGTTACTCGATCGGGTGGTCTTCTGGCTACACCTTC
D gene: NA
V gene: TRBV6-5
clone size: NA
J gene: TRBJ1-2

CDR3 protein: CASSYSLGTAYGYTF
CDR3 DNA: TGTGCCAGCAGTTACTCCTTAGGTACTGCCTATGGCTACACCTTC
D gene: NA
V gene: TRBV12-3/TRBV12-4
clone size: NA
J gene: TRBJ1-2

CDR3 protein: CASSTSGQNTEAFF
CDR3 DNA: TGTGCCAGCAGTACATCAGGACAGAACACTGAAGCTTTCTTT
D gene: NA
V gene: TRBV6-5
clone size: many
J gene: TRBJ1-1

CDR3 protein: CSAGTGGRYGYTF
CDR3 DNA: TGCAGCGCTGGGACAGGGGGACGGTATGGCTACACCTTC
D gene: TRBD1
V gene: TRBV29-1
clone size: NA
J gene: TRBJ1-2

CDR3 protein: CASSLARSSLAGGQETQYF
CDR3 DNA: TGTGCCAGCAGCTTAGCGCGATCTAGCCTAGCGGGGGGACAAGAGACCCAGTACTTC
D gene: TRBD2
V gene: TRBV7-2
clone size: NA
J gene: TRBJ2-5

CDR3 protein: CASSLTGMGLRETQYF
CDR3 DNA: TGTGCCAGCAGCTTGACAGGGATGGGCTTACGTGAGACCCAGTACTTC
D gene: NA
V gene: TRBV5-6
clone size: few
J gene: TRBJ2-5

CDR3 protein: CAISESQLNTEAFF
CDR3 DNA: TGTGCCATCAGTGAGTCCCAGTTGAACACTGAAGCTTTCTTT
D gene: NA
V gene: TRBV10-3
clone size: NA
J gene: TRBJ1-1

CDR3 protein: CSAREPLRGGYGYTF
CDR3 DNA: TGCAGTGCTAGAGAGCCCTTGCGGGGAGGCTATGGCTACACCTTC
D gene: NA
V gene: TRBV20-1
clone size: NA
J gene: TRBJ1-2

CDR3 protein: CASSLGASTTGELFF
CDR3 DNA: TGTGCCAGCAGTTTAGGGGCTAGCACGACCGGGGAGCTGTTTTTT
D gene: NA
V gene: TRBV10-3
clone size: NA
J gene: TRBJ2-2

CDR3 protein: CASSTWDPGNEKLFF
CDR3 DNA: TGTGCCAGTAGTACGTGGGACCCGGGGAATGAAAAACTGTTTTTT
D gene: NA
V gene: TRBV19
clone size: NA
J gene: TRBJ1-4

CDR3 protein: CASNGGQGSGSPLHF
CDR3 DNA: TGTGCCAGCAACGGGGGACAGGGCTCGGGATCACCCCTCCACTTT
D gene: TRBD1
V gene: TRBV2
clone size: many
J gene: TRBJ1-6

CDR3 protein: CASSLALTGHGYTF
CDR3 DNA: TGTGCCAGCAGTTTAGCGCTAACAGGGCATGGCTACACCTTC
D gene: NA
V gene: TRBV12-3/TRBV12-4
clone size: many
J gene: TRBJ1-2

CDR3 protein: CASSRGQGNYGYTF
CDR3 DNA: TGTGCCAGCAGTCGCGGACAGGGCAACTATGGCTACACCTTC
D gene: TRBD1
V gene: TRBV6-1
clone size: many
J gene: TRBJ1-2

CDR3 protein: CASSPEQNQPQHF
CDR3 DNA: TGTGCCAGCTCACCTGAACAGAATCAGCCCCAGCATTTT
D gene: NA
V gene: TRBV9
clone size: NA
J gene: TRBJ1-5

CDR3 protein: CASSGLADTQETQYF
CDR3 DNA: TGTGCCAGCAGCGGACTAGCGGATACCCAAGAGACCCAGTACTTC
D gene: TRBD2
V gene: TRBV9
clone size: many
J gene: TRBJ2-5

CDR3 protein: CASSEGVGTETQYF
CDR3 DNA: TGTGCCAGTAGTGAGGGGGTAGGCACAGAGACCCAGTACTTC
D gene: NA
V gene: TRBV19
clone size: NA
J gene: TRBJ2-5

CDR3 protein: CAISADRAFHTEAFF
CDR3 DNA: TGTGCCATCAGTGCAGACAGGGCCTTTCACACTGAAGCTTTCTTT
D gene: TRBD1
V gene: TRBV10-3
clone size: NA
J gene: TRBJ1-1

CDR3 protein: CASSAPSGRSYEQYF
CDR3 DNA: TGTGCCAGCAGTGCGCCTAGCGGGAGGTCCTACGAGCAGTACTTC
D gene: TRBD2
V gene: TRBV2
clone size: NA
J gene: TRBJ2-7

CDR3 protein: CSMGRIDSNQPQHF
CDR3 DNA: TGCAGCATGGGACGGATAGATAGCAATCAGCCCCAGCATTTT
D gene: NA
V gene: TRBV29-1
clone size: once
J gene: TRBJ1-5

CDR3 protein: CASSLDAGQRLGYTF
CDR3 DNA: TGTGCCAGCAGCTTAGACGCGGGACAGAGGCTCGGCTACACCTTC
D gene: TRBD1
V gene: TRBV7-9
clone size: NA
J gene: TRBJ1-2

CDR3 protein: CSAISGQAQETQYF
CDR3 DNA: TGCAGTGCTATCTCGGGACAGGCCCAAGAGACCCAGTACTTC
D gene: TRBD1
V gene: TRBV20-1
clone size: NA
J gene: TRBJ2-5

CDR3 protein: CASSAGGDEKLFF
CDR3 DNA: TGTGCCAGCAGTGCCGGGGGCGATGAAAAACTGTTTTTT
D gene: NA
V gene: TRBV2
clone size: NA
J gene: TRBJ1-4

CDR3 protein: CATSGSLGRTPLNQPQHF
CDR3 DNA: TGTGCCACCAGCGGGAGCCTGGGCCGGACCCCACTCAATCAGCCCCAGCATTTT
D gene: NA
V gene: TRBV15
clone size: many
J gene: TRBJ1-5

CDR3 protein: CASLTIDGYTF
CDR3 DNA: TGTGCCAGCCTTACAATCGATGGCTACACCTTC
D gene: NA
V gene: TRBV28
clone size: NA
J gene: TRBJ1-2

CDR3 protein: CASSVDSHEKLFF
CDR3 DNA: TGTGCCAGCAGTGTAGACAGCCATGAAAAACTGTTTTTT
D gene: NA
V gene: TRBV7-9
clone size: NA
J gene: TRBJ1-4

CDR3 protein: CASTRTGGDTEAFF
CDR3 DNA: TGTGCCAGCACCCGGACAGGGGGTGACACTGAAGCTTTCTTT
D gene: TRBD1
V gene: TRBV7-2
clone size: many
J gene: TRBJ1-1

CDR3 protein: CSVESGTAYGYTF
CDR3 DNA: TGCAGCGTTGAGTCCGGGACAGCCTATGGCTACACCTTC
D gene: TRBD1
V gene: TRBV29-1
clone size: NA
J gene: TRBJ1-2

CDR3 protein: CASSQGQFYEQYF
CDR3 DNA: TGTGCCAGCAGTCAGGGTCAGTTTTACGAGCAGTACTTC
D gene: NA
V gene: TRBV3-1
clone size: NA
J gene: TRBJ2-7

CDR3 protein: CASSFVGLADYEQYF
CDR3 DNA: TGTGCCAGCAGCTTCGTGGGACTAGCGGACTACGAGCAGTACTTC
D gene: TRBD2
V gene: TRBV5-8
clone size: few
J gene: TRBJ2-7

CDR3 protein: CSARGGPSGRELFF
CDR3 DNA: TGCAGTGCTAGAGGAGGTCCTAGCGGGAGGGAGCTGTTTTTT
D gene: TRBD2
V gene: TRBV20-1
clone size: NA
J gene: TRBJ2-2

CDR3 protein: CAIKGGSYNSPLHF
CDR3 DNA: TGTGCCATCAAGGGGGGTTCCTATAATTCACCCCTCCACTTT
D gene: NA
V gene: TRBV10-3
clone size: NA
J gene: TRBJ1-6

CDR3 protein: CASSQEVHF
CDR3 DNA: TGTGCCAGCAGCCAGGAGGTCCACTTT
D gene: NA
V gene: TRBV7-3
clone size: NA
J gene: TRBJ1-6

CDR3 protein: CASSVQRQGVVGETQYF
CDR3 DNA: TGTGCCAGCAGCGTACAACGACAGGGGGTAGTGGGAGAGACCCAGTACTTC
D gene: TRBD1
V gene: TRBV7-8
clone size: NA
J gene: TRBJ2-5

CDR3 protein: CASSKWGQGRDQPQHF
CDR3 DNA: TGTGCCAGTAGTAAATGGGGGCAGGGGCGAGATCAGCCCCAGCATTTT
D gene: NA
V gene: TRBV19
clone size: few
J gene: TRBJ1-5

CDR3 protein: CASSLAGRTGNTGELFF
CDR3 DNA: TGCGCCAGCAGCTTGGCCGGGAGGACAGGAAACACCGGGGAGCTGTTTTTT
D gene: NA
V gene: TRBV5-1
clone size: NA
J gene: TRBJ2-2

CDR3 protein: CSAQGMGYTEAFF
CDR3 DNA: TGCAGTGCGCAAGGCATGGGATACACTGAAGCTTTCTTT
D gene: NA
V gene: TRBV20-1
clone size: NA
J gene: TRBJ1-1

CDR3 protein: CASSLVINTGELFF
CDR3 DNA: TGTGCCAGCAGTTTAGTGATAAACACCGGGGAGCTGTTTTTT
D gene: NA
V gene: TRBV12-3/TRBV12-4
clone size: few
J gene: TRBJ2-2

CDR3 protein: CASSFRLAGGYEQYF
CDR3 DNA: TGCGCCAGCAGCTTCCGACTAGCGGGGGGGTACGAGCAGTACTTC
D gene: TRBD2
V gene: TRBV7-9
clone size: NA
J gene: TRBJ2-7

CDR3 protein: CASSLSSGQGAFPQHF
CDR3 DNA: TGTGCCAGCAGTTTATCATCTGGTCAGGGGGCTTTTCCCCAGCATTTT
D gene: TRBD1
V gene: TRBV27
clone size: NA
J gene: TRBJ1-5

CDR3 protein: CASRLVGEDEKLFF
CDR3 DNA: TGCGCCAGCAGGTTGGTGGGCGAAGATGAAAAACTGTTTTTT
D gene: NA
V gene: TRBV10-2
clone size: NA
J gene: TRBJ1-4

CDR3 protein: CASSSVPYYEQYF
CDR3 DNA: TGTGCCAGCAGCTCGGTGCCCTACTACGAGCAGTACTTC
D gene: NA
V gene: TRBV13
clone size: many
J gene: TRBJ2-7

CDR3 protein: CASSLATGGSQPQHF
CDR3 DNA: TGTGCCAGCAGTTTAGCGACAGGGGGTAGCCAGCCCCAGCATTTT
D gene: TRBD1
V gene: TRBV12-3/TRBV12-4
clone size: few
J gene: TRBJ1-5

CDR3 protein: CASSPYSTARTYGYTF
CDR3 DNA: TGTGCCAGCAGCCCTTATTCGACAGCCAGGACCTATGGCTACACCTTC
D gene: NA
V gene: TRBV5-6
clone size: few
J gene: TRBJ1-2

CDR3 protein: CASSGDSFNEKLFF
CDR3 DNA: TGCGCCAGCAGCGGGGACAGCTTTAATGAAAAACTGTTTTTT
D gene: TRBD1
V gene: TRBV5-1
clone size: many
J gene: TRBJ1-4

CDR3 protein: CASSGRTGMNTEAFF
CDR3 DNA: TGCGCCAGCAGTGGAAGGACAGGGATGAACACTGAAGCTTTCTTT
D gene: TRBD1
V gene: TRBV10-2
clone size: many
J gene: TRBJ1-1

CDR3 protein: CASSTGVNGYTF
CDR3 DNA: TGTGCCAGCAGCACAGGGGTCAATGGCTACACCTTC
D gene: TRBD1
V gene: TRBV9
clone size: once
J gene: TRBJ1-2

CDR3 protein: CASRSGGDEQYF
CDR3 DNA: TGCGCCAGCCGAAGTGGGGGCGACGAGCAGTACTTC
D gene: NA
V gene: TRBV10-2
clone size: once
J gene: TRBJ2-7

CDR3 protein: CASSAPGGISMAARETQYF
CDR3 DNA: TGTGCCAGCAGTGCCCCCGGGGGGATAAGCATGGCGGCCCGGGAGACCCAGTACTTC
D gene: TRBD2
V gene: TRBV12-3/TRBV12-4
clone size: few
J gene: TRBJ2-5